The 7 T cell receptor beta chains below come from one sample, sequenced in a study of Graves' ophthalmopathy and Graves' hyperthyroidism. For repertoire sequencing, the TCR beta CDR3 regions were amplified from RNA transcripts. An opening RT-PCR round employed HTBI primers and preceded a second-round multiplex PCR. TCRdb called the multiplex PCR reads again in MiXCR, with one record for every CDR3 protein. The sample shows about 740,000 distinct CDR3 sequences, around 40% of them seen only once. Sequencing was done on a sample of peripheral blood. The source is an adult man with Graves' ophthalmopathy.

This clonotype was seen a handful of times. The chain recombines TRBV20-1 with TRBJ1-1; no reliable D call. V lost 1 base to trimming and J lost 4 bases, with 10 bases between them. The CDR3 spans 13 residues. Germline lookup yields CDR1 DFQATT and CDR2 SNEGSKA (reference sequence). The CDR3 bases are TGCAGTGCTAGAGGCAGCAGTATCACTGAAGCTTTCTTT. It specifies CSARGSSITEAFF.

The chain carries TRBV7-3 and TRBJ2-3, with 8 bases aligning to TRBD2. The CDR3 spans 17 residues. The germline gives CDR1 SGHTA, CDR2 FQGTGA. V gave up 5 bases and J gave up 5 bases; unmatched junction bases: 15. The CDR3 nucleotides are TGTGCCAGCAGCCGGAATAGGGGGACTAGGGCGGTAGATACGCAGTATTTT. It is translated as CASSRNRGTRAVDTQYF.

This sequence joins TRBV27 and TRBJ1-1; D ambiguous. This CDR3 has 15 amino acids. V lost 6 bases and J 1 base, leaving 15 bases between the germline ends. The V gene's germline CDR1 is MNHEY and CDR2 SMNVEV (reference sequence). CDR3 DNA: TGTGCCAGCAGATTGGCCGGTCCGCAGAACACTGAAGCTTTCTTT. Its protein product is CASRLAGPQNTEAFF.

This clonotype has more than one count but fewer than ten. V is TRBV19 and J is TRBJ1-1, with a possible D match to TRBD1 (5 bases). This CDR3 has 15 amino acids. The ends were cut back, 3 bases at V and 3 bases at J, with 14 bases in the middle. Germline assignment: CDR1 LNHDA and CDR2 SQIVND (reference sequence). DNA for the CDR3: TGTGCCAGTAGTATTTGGCAGGTGGGGGACACTGAAGCTTTCTTT. It encodes CASSIWQVGDTEAFF.

The chain combines TRBV29-1 with TRBJ2-3; 9 nucleotides agree with TRBD2. Germline CDR1 SQVTM, CDR2 ANQGSEA. CDR3 size: 14 residues. The V gene end was trimmed by 3 bases and the J gene end by 11 bases; junction bases not matched to a gene: 12. The CDR3: CSVEGTSYGNEQYF. The DNA for the CDR3 is TGCAGCGTTGAGGGGACTAGCTACGGCAATGAGCAGTATTTT.

This chain links TRBV5-1 with TRBJ2-7; 9 bases agree with TRBD1. V dropped 0 bases and J dropped 0; count of bases not matched to a gene: 4. CDR3 length: 16 amino acids. CDR1 is SGHRS, CDR2 YFSETQ, per germline. The CDR3: CASSLVLDRGSYEQYF. In nucleotides, the CDR3 is TGCGCCAGCAGCTTGGTGTTGGACAGGGGCTCCTACGAGCAGTACTTC.

V gene TRBV5-1 combines with J gene TRBJ2-5, with D unclear. V shed 2 bases and J shed 5 bases, with 7 bases lying between them. Germline V CDR1 and CDR2: SGHRS, YFSETQ. The CDR3 has 12 amino acids. The CDR3 DNA is TGCGCCAGCAGCTTAAAAGCGGAGACCCAGTACTTC. Protein: CASSLKAETQYF. Combining the CDR3 with reference TRBV5-1 and TRBJ2-5 gives the whole variable domain KAGVTQTPRYLIKTRGQQVTLSCSPISGHRSVSWYQQTPGQGLQFLFEYFSETQRNKGNFPGRFSGRQFSNSRSEMNVSTLELGDSALYLCASSLKAETQYFGPGTRLLVL.